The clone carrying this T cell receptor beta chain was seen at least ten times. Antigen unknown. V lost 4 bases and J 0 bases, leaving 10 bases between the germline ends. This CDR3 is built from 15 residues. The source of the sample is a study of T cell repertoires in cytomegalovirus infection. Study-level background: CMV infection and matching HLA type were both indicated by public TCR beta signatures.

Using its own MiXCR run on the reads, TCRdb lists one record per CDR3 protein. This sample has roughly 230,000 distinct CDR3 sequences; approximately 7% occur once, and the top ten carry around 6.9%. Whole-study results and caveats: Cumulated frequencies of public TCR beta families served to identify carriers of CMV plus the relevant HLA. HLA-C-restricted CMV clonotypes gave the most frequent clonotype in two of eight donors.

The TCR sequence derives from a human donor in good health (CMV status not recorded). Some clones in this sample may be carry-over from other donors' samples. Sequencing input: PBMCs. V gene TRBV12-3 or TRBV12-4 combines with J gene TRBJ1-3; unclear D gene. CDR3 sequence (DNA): TGTGCCAGCAGTTCTCGCGTGGGCTCTGGAAACACCATATATTTT. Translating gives CASSSRVGSGNTIYF.